Given below is one T cell receptor beta chain in context. The sample belongs to a study of blood T cell repertoires in COVID-19. Looking at the study overall: The United States, Italy and Spain were the sources of the acute and convalescent COVID-19 samples. In each case, the material was cDNA or gDNA derived from T cells, B-cell-depleted T cells, or PBMCs.

Authors' processing steps: Amplification from reference gene primers served as the basis for estimated nucleated cell counts. Measured with immunoSEQ multiplex PCR; TCRdb has only the in-frame clones, and not every one. V and J calls and clone size are those listed in that table; D and trimming were worked out from the DNA. The sample lists 45,000 to 50,000 clones, 70% to 90% seen once, with roughly 9.2% in the top ten. Germline-derived CDR1 and CDR2 are SQVTM and ANQGSEA. The CDR3 spans 15 residues. With 2 bases clipped from V and 6 bases from J, the junction kept 10 bases outside the gene matches. The sequence derives from a human donor in a cohort sampled during active COVID-19. Sequencing used peripheral blood. V is TRBV29-1 and J is TRBJ2-1; 7 nucleotides agree with TRBD2. The CDR3 sequence is CSVEIRDYRGNEQFF. In nucleotides, the CDR3 is TGCAGCGTTGAAATCAGGGACTACCGGGGCAATGAGCAGTTCTTC.